The T cell receptor (beta chain) under discussion was sequenced for a study of regulatory T cells in long-lasting Graves disease. This clonotype came up many times. Its antigen is as yet unknown. Study-wide findings and caveats: Persistent disease samples used TRBV28, TRBJ1-2 and TRBJ2-5 preferentially.

For TCR beta, libraries came from iRepertoire HTBI primers and Arm-PCR of CDR3 regions. TCRdb reprocessed the multiplex PCR reads with MiXCR, giving one entry per CDR3 protein. The table has about 310,000 distinct CDR3 sequences, roughly 18% seen once. Trimming removed 6 bases from V and 6 bases from J, with 23 bases in between. Germline V gene data show CDR1 as MDHEN and CDR2 as SYDVKM. The CDR3 length is 17 residues. The sample's time point: newly diagnosed GD, antithyroid drugs for less than 3 months. RNA isolated from PBMCs was used to make the TCR library. The V gene is TRBV28, the J gene TRBJ2-2, with a weak D call TRBD2 (5 bases). The TCR comes from a female donor with Graves disease. The specimen was peripheral blood mononuclear cells (PBMCs), collected at new diagnosis, from a patient treated with antithyroid drugs. The CDR3 reads CASSAIALTDLPGELFF. Here the CDR3 DNA reads TGTGCCAGCAGCGCGATAGCGCTCACAGACCTCCCCGGGGAGCTGTTTTTT. Using reference TRBV28 and TRBJ2-2 for the parts outside the CDR3, the full variable domain is DVKVTQSSRYLVKRTGEKVFLECVQDMDHENMFWYRQDPGLGLRLIYFSYDVKMKEKGDIPEGYSVSREKKERFSLILESASTNQTSMYLCASSAIALTDLPGELFFGEGSRLTVL.